The sequence of this T cell receptor beta chain was determined in a study of blood T cell repertoires in COVID-19. Study-wide context: The samples span acute and convalescent COVID-19 from the United States, Italy and Spain. The analysed material was cDNA or gDNA that came from T cells, B-cell-depleted T cells, or PBMCs.

Germline V gene sequence: CDR1 MNHEY, CDR2 SMNVEV (reference sequence). This CDR3 has 14 amino acids. V was clipped by 5 bases and J by 12 bases; unmatched bases: 9. Sequencing was performed with immunoSEQ multiplex PCR; in TCRdb, only in-frame clones are kept and a portion is missing. The sample lists 50,000 to 75,000 clones; around nine tenths were seen once. The chain employs TRBV27 and TRBJ2-7, with 14 nucleotides matching TRBD2. The receptor was isolated from a woman aged 50 to 60 with active or convalescent COVID-19. Sample: peripheral blood. Here the CDR3 DNA reads TGTGCCAGCAGTCTCGGGACTAGCGGGAGTATATGGTACTTC. Translated, it gives CASSLGTSGSIWYF.